This T cell receptor beta chain is drawn from a study of blood T cell repertoires in COVID-19 (dated by TCRdb to 2019 to 2021). About the full investigation: Samples covering the acute and convalescent phases of COVID-19 were provided by collaborators in the United States, Italy and Spain. The repertoires were released in a freely available public database intended as a resource for research on the immune response to SARS-CoV-2. Where available, HLA class I and class II types were taken from metadata supplied by the sample provider and were not determined by assay-based typing. The prospective study material was composed of cDNA or gDNA derived from T cells, B-cell-depleted T cells, or PBMCs. The sample metadata nearly always contained a de-identified subject ID, COVID-19 status, age in years and sex. Subjects who had been exposed to COVID-19, were actively infected with it, or had recovered from it provided the deeply sampled blood TCRbeta repertoires that made up the dataset. Samples were obtained from the ongoing ImmuneRACE study (first 160 participants) and from some 1,200 subjects provided by 6 global collaborators. Summary of the overall study and its limitations: The amount of clinical and demographic metadata varied by source and participant and was provided uncurated.

To note about this clone: The antigen it recognizes is unknown. No base quality information exists; no much larger clone differs at one position.

Each collaborating institution followed its own protocols to collect whole blood in K2EDTA tubes. For TCRbeta analysis, collaborators shipped samples in one of three forms: frozen whole blood, isolated PBMCs, or DNA extracted from either of those sample types. The CDR3 starts with the cysteine, ends with the phenylalanine, and has 14 residues. Just CDR3 DNA is preserved here, 42 bases in frame from base 1. CDR1 and CDR2 are drawn from the germline V gene: SNHLY, FYNNEI. V is cut by 10 bases and J by 4 bases, and the space between the germline ends is 18 bases. The immunoSEQ Assay, a bias-controlled multiplex PCR, was used to amplify TCRbeta CDR3 regions from genomic DNA. The authors' pipeline ran thus. Nucleated cell counts per sample were estimated from amplification of reference gene primers within the assay. Sequence reads were collapsed and filtered to measure the absolute abundance of every unique TCRbeta CDR3 rearrangement. For each sample, productive Simpson clonality was calculated by taking the square root of Simpson's diversity index across productive rearrangements. TCRdb's version of the immuneACCESS table is confined to in-frame rearrangements and falls short of the full clone set. An unresolved V gene accounts for under half of the shortfall where checked; the remainder is of unknown origin. From that table come the V and J calls and clone size; the DNA was used to work out D and trimming. Within this sample are just under 80,000 clones, with around 84% of them counted one time only. The top ten constitute roughly 10% of the sample.

The chain is made from TRBV2 and TRBJ2-3; a tentative D call is TRBD1 (7 bases match). The sequenced material came from peripheral blood. The clonotype comes from a human donor in a cohort sampled during active COVID-19. The CDR3 in this case is CATQGGRGADTQYF. The DNA sequence reads TGTGCCACCCAGGGGGGCAGGGGAGCAGATACGCAGTATTTT.